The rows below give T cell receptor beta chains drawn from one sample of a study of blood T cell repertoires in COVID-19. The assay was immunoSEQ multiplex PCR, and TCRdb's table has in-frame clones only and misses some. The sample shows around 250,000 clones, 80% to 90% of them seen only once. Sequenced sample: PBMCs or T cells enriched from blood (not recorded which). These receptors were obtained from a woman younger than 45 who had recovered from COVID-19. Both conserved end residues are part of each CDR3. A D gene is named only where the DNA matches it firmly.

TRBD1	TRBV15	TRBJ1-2	CATSSWDRRGYGYTF
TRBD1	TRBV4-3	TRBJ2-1	CASSQDRQGQDEQFF
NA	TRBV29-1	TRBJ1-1	CSAHRNTEAFF
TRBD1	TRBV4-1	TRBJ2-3	CASSQVETGATDTQYF
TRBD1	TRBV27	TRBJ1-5	CASSSTGTLQPQHF
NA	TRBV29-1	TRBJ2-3	CSASSGGRDTQYF
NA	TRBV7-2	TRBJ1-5	CASSFSSGFSPQHF
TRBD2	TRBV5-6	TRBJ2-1	CASSLVAGSSYNEQFF
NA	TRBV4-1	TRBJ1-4	CASSQGPLRTTNEKLFF
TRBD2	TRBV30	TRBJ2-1	CATSGRGNEQFF
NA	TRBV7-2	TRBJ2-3	CASSLNTPDTDTQYF
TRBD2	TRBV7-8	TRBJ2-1	CASSLSTSIEQFF
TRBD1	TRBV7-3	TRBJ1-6	CASSPRRDRLNSPLHF
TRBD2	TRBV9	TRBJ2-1	CASSVTAGGPMNEQFF
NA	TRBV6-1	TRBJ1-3	CASSESQYGAGASGNTIYF
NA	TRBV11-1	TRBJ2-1	CASSLRSDSSYNEQFF
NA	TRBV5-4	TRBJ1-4	CASSLGGGARANEKLFF
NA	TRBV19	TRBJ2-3	CASSTGSDTQYF
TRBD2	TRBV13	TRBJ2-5	CASSISGSKTQYF
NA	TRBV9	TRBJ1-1	CASSTTGQNTEAFF
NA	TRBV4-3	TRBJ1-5	CASSSRLSMIGEPQHF
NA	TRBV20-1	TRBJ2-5	CSASRVLEETQYF
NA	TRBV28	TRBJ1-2	CASSRDYGYTF
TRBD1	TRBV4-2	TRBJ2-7	CASSPRGWGQGYEQYF